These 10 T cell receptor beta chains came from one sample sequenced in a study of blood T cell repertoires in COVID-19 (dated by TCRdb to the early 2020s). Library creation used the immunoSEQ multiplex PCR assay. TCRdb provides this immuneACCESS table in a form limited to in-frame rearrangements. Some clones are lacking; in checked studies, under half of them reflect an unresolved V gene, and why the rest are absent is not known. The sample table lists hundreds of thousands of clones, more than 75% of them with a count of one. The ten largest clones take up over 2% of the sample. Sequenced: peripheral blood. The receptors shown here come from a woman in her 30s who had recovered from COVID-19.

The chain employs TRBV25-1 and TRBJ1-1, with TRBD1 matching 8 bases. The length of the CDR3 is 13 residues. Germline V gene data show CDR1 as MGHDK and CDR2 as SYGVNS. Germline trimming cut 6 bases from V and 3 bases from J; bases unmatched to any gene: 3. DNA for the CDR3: TGTGCCAGCAGCACAGGGGGGGACACTGAAGCTTTCTTT. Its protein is CASSTGGDTEAFF.

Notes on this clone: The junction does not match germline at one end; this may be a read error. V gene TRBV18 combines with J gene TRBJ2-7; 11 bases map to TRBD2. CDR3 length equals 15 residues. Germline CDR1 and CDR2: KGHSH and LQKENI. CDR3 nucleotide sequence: TGTGCCAGCTCCTCGGGACTAGCGGACTCCTACGAGCAGCACTTC. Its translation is CASSSGLADSYEQHF.

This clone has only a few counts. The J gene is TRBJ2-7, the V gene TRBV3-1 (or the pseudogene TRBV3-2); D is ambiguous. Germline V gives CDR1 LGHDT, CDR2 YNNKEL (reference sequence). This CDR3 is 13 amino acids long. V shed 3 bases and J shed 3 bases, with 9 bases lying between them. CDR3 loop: CASSHYSNYEQYF. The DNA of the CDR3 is TGTGCCAGCAGCCATTACTCTAACTACGAGCAGTACTTC.

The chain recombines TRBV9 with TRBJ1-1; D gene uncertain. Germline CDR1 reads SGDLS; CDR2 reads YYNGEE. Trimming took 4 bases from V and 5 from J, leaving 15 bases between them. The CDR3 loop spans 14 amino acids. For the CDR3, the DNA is TGTGCCAGCAGCCTTCGGGAGTCGTCTACTGAAGCTTTCTTT. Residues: CASSLRESSTEAFF.

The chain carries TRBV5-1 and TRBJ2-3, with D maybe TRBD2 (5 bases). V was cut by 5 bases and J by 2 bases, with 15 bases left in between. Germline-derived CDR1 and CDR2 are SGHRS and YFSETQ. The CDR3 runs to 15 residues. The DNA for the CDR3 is TGCGCCAGCAGGGGGAGCGGAATGAACACAGATACGCAGTATTTT. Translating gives CASRGSGMNTDTQYF.

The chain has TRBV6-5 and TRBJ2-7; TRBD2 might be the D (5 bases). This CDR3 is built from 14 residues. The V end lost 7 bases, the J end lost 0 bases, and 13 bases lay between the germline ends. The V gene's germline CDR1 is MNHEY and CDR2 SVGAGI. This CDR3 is CASKMTGSSYEQYF. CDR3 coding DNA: TGTGCCAGCAAGATGACGGGGAGCTCCTACGAGCAGTACTTC.

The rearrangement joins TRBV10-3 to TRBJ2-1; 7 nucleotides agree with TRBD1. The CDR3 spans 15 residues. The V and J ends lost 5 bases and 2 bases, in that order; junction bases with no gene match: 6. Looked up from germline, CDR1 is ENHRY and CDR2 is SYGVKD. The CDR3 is CAISRPGGPYNEQFF. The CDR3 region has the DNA TGTGCCATCAGTAGGCCAGGGGGACCCTACAATGAGCAGTTCTTC.

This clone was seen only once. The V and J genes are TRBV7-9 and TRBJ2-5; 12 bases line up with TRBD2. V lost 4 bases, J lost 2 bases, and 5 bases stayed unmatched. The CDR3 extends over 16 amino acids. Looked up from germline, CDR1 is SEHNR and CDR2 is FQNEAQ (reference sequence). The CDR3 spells CASSSWTSGEQETQYF. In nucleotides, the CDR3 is TGTGCCAGCAGCTCATGGACTAGCGGGGAGCAAGAGACCCAGTACTTC.

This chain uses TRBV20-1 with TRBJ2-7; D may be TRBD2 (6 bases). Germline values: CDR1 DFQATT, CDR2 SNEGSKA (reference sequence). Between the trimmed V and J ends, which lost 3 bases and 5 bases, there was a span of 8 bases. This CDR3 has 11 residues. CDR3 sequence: CSASWGDEQYF. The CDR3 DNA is TGCAGTGCTAGCTGGGGGGACGAGCAGTACTTC.

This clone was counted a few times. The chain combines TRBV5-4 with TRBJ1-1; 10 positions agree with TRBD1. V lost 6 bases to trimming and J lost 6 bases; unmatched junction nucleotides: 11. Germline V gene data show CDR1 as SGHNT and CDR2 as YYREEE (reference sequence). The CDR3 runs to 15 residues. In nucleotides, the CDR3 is TGTGCCAGCAACCGCCGGGACAGGGGACCCCCTGAAGCTTTCTTT. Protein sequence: CASNRRDRGPPEAFF. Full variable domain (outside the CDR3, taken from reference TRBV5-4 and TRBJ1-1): ETGVTQSPTHLIKTRGQQVTLRCSSQSGHNTVSWYQQALGQGPQFIFQYYREEENGRGNFPPRFSGLQFPNYSSELNVNALELDDSALYLCASNRRDRGPPEAFFGQGTRLTVV.